These 3 T cell receptor beta chains share one sample of origin, sequenced in a study of shared clonotypes between healthy human individuals. Here immunoSEQ multiplex PCR was the method, and the copy in TCRdb shows in-frame clones only, minus some. Among over a million clones listed, around 98.5% were seen once. The sample comprised naive CD4+ T cells sorted from blood. Documented subset: CD45RA+ positively selected. Receptors originate from a man aged 30 to 39 in good health.

This clone was observed a single time. The chain is built from TRBV9 and TRBJ2-1; D possibly corresponds to TRBD2 (6 bases). This CDR3 is built from 14 residues. The germline V gene encodes CDR1 SGDLS and CDR2 YYNGEE. Trimming left V 1 base short and J 2 bases short, with 7 bases between. The CDR3 region has the DNA TGTGCCAGCAGCGTAACTAGCACCTACAATGAGCAGTTCTTC. Amino acids: CASSVTSTYNEQFF.

The genes are TRBV7-2 and TRBJ2-5; D unclear. The germline V and J ends were trimmed by 1 base and 2 bases, with 5 bases remaining between them. The CDR3 is made up of 13 amino acids. Germline CDR1 SGHTA, CDR2 FQGNSA. CDR3 region: CASSLEGQETQYF. The CDR3 DNA reads TGTGCCAGCAGCTTAGAGGGACAAGAGACCCAGTACTTC.

As regards this clone: In the same sample, other DNA sequences code for this CDR3. The CDR3 DNA is TGTGCCAGCAGGGACAGATCCTACGAGCAGTACTTC. Residues: CASRDRSYEQYF. The chain employs TRBV2 and TRBJ2-7, with D perhaps matching TRBD1 (6 bases). CDR1 is SNHLY and CDR2 is FYNNEI in the germline V gene. The CDR3 length is 12 residues. Trimming removed 6 bases at V and 1 base at J, with 7 bases between.